Shown below are 4 T cell receptor beta chains from a single sample sequenced in a study of T cell changes during pregnancy in multiple sclerosis. TCRdb keeps only in-frame clones here, not all; method: immunoSEQ multiplex PCR. The sample has about 60,000 clones, about 92% seen once; the top ten hold about 4%. Here the sequenced sample was CD8+ T cells from peripheral blood mononuclear cells, taken in the second trimester of pregnancy. The receptor source for this set is a female donor with multiple sclerosis, enrolled in a pregnancy study.

This clone has just one count. The chain couples TRBV7-9 to TRBJ2-5, with 9 bases that match TRBD2. V lost 4 bases, J lost 3 bases, and 12 bases stayed unmatched. CDR1 and CDR2 (germline): SEHNR, FQNEAQ (reference sequence). CDR3 length: 17 amino acids. The CDR3 loop reads CASSSTLGAGGKETQYF. The CDR3 bases are TGTGCCAGCAGCTCCACCCTTGGGGCGGGGGGGAAAGAGACCCAGTACTTC.

The J gene is TRBJ2-7, the V gene TRBV9; 7 nucleotides align to TRBD2. CDR3 length equals 13 residues. V lost 0 bases, J lost 6 bases, and 3 bases stayed unmatched. Looked up from germline, CDR1 is SGDLS and CDR2 is YYNGEE. CDR3 sequence reads: CASSVGGGSEQYF. The CDR3 nucleotides read TGTGCCAGCAGCGTAGGGGGGGGATCCGAGCAGTACTTC.

The chain recombines TRBV9 with TRBJ2-4; possibly TRBD1 for D (6 bases). V was shortened by 0 bases and J by 0 bases, with 10 bases between the two germline ends. CDR1 and CDR2 from the germline V gene are SGDLS and YYNGEE. The CDR3 runs 16 residues. CDR3 residues: CASSVDPGAAKNIQYF. DNA of the CDR3: TGTGCCAGCAGCGTAGACCCAGGGGCAGCCAAAAACATTCAGTACTTC.

The genes are TRBV5-1 and TRBJ1-1; D unclear. Trimming stripped 5 bases from V and 1 base from J, with 9 bases between. The CDR3 loop spans 13 amino acids. Germline values: CDR1 SGHRS, CDR2 YFSETQ. The CDR3, as DNA: TGCGCCAGCAGACCCCCGGGGAACACTGAAGCTTTCTTT. It translates to CASRPPGNTEAFF. Supplemented by reference TRBV5-1 and TRBJ1-1, the full variable domain reads KAGVTQTPRYLIKTRGQQVTLSCSPISGHRSVSWYQQTPGQGLQFLFEYFSETQRNKGNFPGRFSGRQFSNSRSEMNVSTLELGDSALYLCASRPPGNTEAFFGQGTRLTVV.